This T cell receptor beta chain emerged from a study of OX40 agonist ivuxolimab in advanced cancers. Turning to the overall study: Ivuxolimab was a fully human IgG2 agonistic monoclonal antibody targeting the costimulatory receptor OX40 (CD134). Intravenous ivuxolimab was administered to patients every 2 weeks at six dose levels: 0.01, 0.1, 0.3, 1.5, 3 and 10 mg/kg. Of the approximately 50 dose-escalation patients, hepatocellular carcinoma was present in approximately 20, melanoma in about 15, renal cell carcinoma in 9 and head and neck cancer in 9. The dose-escalation cohort was roughly 87% male with a mean age of about 65 years, ranging from about 23 to 85. Prior anti-PD-1, anti-PD-L1 or anti-CTLA-4 therapy was permitted, and roughly two fifths of dose-escalation patients had received checkpoint inhibitors. Three dose-escalation patients achieved partial responses, one with hepatocellular carcinoma and two with cutaneous melanoma. The point of sequencing TCRbeta in the periphery was to test whether ivuxolimab changed TCR sequence diversity and drove clonal T-cell expansion. The paper reports the monotherapy dose-escalation portion (N = 52 patients) of the phase I ivuxolimab trial. Points the paper makes about the study in general: After ivuxolimab, expanded clones were on average more numerous among CD8+ T cells than among CD4+ T cells. Partial responders in the 0.1-3.0 mg/kg groups had among the lowest normalized peripheral clonal expansion, especially among CD8+ T cells. Low levels of normalized T-cell clonal expansion were also seen in some patients who did not respond. At doses of 0.1 to 3.0 mg/kg, clonal expansion of both CD4+ and CD8+ blood T cells was observed from baseline to week 6. The antigen specificity of the peripheral T cells that underwent clonal expansion was not determined.

For this clone: The target of this receptor is not known. Base quality data are lacking; no much larger clone is found one base away.

Genomic DNA was extracted from sorted cells for sequencing of the TCRbeta CDR3 region. TCRbeta CDR3 regions were sequenced using the immunoSEQ Assay. TCRdb's version of the immuneACCESS table is confined to in-frame rearrangements and falls short of the full clone set. An unresolved V gene accounts for under half of the shortfall where checked; the remainder is of unknown origin. The sample profile shows 60,000 to 100,000 clones; around 86% of them were found once. The leading ten clones occupy roughly 0.23% of the sample. The junction shows trimming of 2 bases on V and 5 bases on J, and the gene matches do not reach 8 bases of it. The CDR3, cysteine through phenylalanine, is 16 amino acids long. This entry keeps only the CDR3 DNA: 48 bases, framed from base 1. The germline V gene provides CDR1 MNHEY and CDR2 SVGAGI. The trial excluded patients who had a history of autoimmune disease or who were on systemic immunosuppression. Peripheral blood for TCR sequencing was collected from all dose cohorts at baseline, on cycle 4 day 1, and on cycle 7 day 1. Samples were obtained from an open-label, multicenter, first-in-human phase I dose-escalation trial of ivuxolimab. Adults with locally advanced or metastatic melanoma, renal cell, hepatocellular, or head and neck squamous cell carcinoma were enrolled in the trial. Before TCR sequencing, CD4+ and CD8+ T cells were separately sorted from peripheral blood.

Recombination connected TRBV6-5 to TRBJ2-5; 10 of the junction bases match TRBD1. The material was CD4+ or CD8+ T cells sorted from blood, obtained in a trial of the OX40 agonist ivuxolimab. This receptor was taken from an adult with an advanced solid tumor such as melanoma, head and neck, liver or kidney cancer. The nucleotide sequence is TGTGCCAGCAGTTACGGGACAGGGGTTGGTGGCGAGACCCAGTACTTC. The translation is CASSYGTGVGGETQYF.